Listed below are T cell receptor beta chains from one sample, sequenced in a study of neurological immune-mediated disorders. Using its own MiXCR run on the 5' RACE reads, TCRdb lists one record per CDR3 protein. The data contain around 15,000 distinct CDR3 sequences, roughly 20% of them seen just once; the ten biggest clones take up under 25%. The sequencing input was PBMCs. The receptors originated from a man in his fifties or sixties in good health. CDR3s include the opening cysteine and the closing phenylalanine or tryptophan. The D gene is left open where the match is weak. Size is omitted from some rows. Given values are once, few, many or a class for expanded clones.

cdr3_length,j_call,clone_size,v_call,d_call,cdr3_aa,cdr3_nt
15,TRBJ2-5,many,TRBV12-3/TRBV12-4,.,CASSLNAGAGETQYF,TGTGCCAGCAGTTTAAATGCAGGGGCAGGGGAGACCCAGTACTTC
14,TRBJ2-5,many,TRBV29-1,.,CSVGWRSIQETQYF,TGCAGCGTTGGATGGAGGAGCATCCAAGAGACCCAGTACTTC
14,TRBJ2-5,.,TRBV7-9,TRBD2,CASSPGLAPETQYF,TGTGCCAGCAGCCCCGGACTAGCGCCAGAGACCCAGTACTTC
12,TRBJ2-5,many,TRBV20-1,.,CSASSPGETQYF,TGCAGTGCTAGTTCGCCAGGCGAGACCCAGTACTTC
14,TRBJ1-1,many,TRBV20-1,.,CSALRGDGGTEAFF,TGCAGTGCTCTCCGGGGGGATGGAGGCACTGAAGCTTTCTTT
16,TRBJ2-1,.,TRBV6-4,.,CACSASGLAGVNEQFF,.
12,TRBJ2-7,few,TRBV29-1,.,CSGGRSSYEQYF,TGCAGCGGGGGACGGAGCTCCTACGAGCAGTACTTC
13,TRBJ2-2,many,TRBV20-1,TRBD1,CSARQGATGELFF,TGCAGTGCTAGACAGGGGGCCACCGGGGAGCTGTTTTTT
18,TRBJ2-2,medium-sized,TRBV20-1,TRBD2,CSARVASGRVGNTGELFF,TGCAGTGCTAGAGTGGCTAGCGGGAGGGTGGGGAACACCGGGGAGCTGTTTTTT
16,TRBJ2-7,many,TRBV4-1,.,CASSHFIIDSSYEQYF,TGCGCCAGCAGCCATTTTATTATTGACAGCTCCTACGAGCAGTACTTC
14,TRBJ2-3,many,TRBV20-1,TRBD2,CSAPTSGRTDTQYF,TGCAGTGCCCCGACTAGCGGGCGCACAGATACGCAGTATTTT
12,TRBJ2-2,medium-sized,TRBV30,.,CAWSVNPGELFF,TGTGCCTGGAGTGTGAACCCCGGGGAGCTGTTTTTT
13,TRBJ2-3,many,TRBV11-1,.,CASSQGPPDTQYF,TGTGCCAGCAGCCAAGGTCCGCCAGATACGCAGTATTTT
16,TRBJ1-5,.,TRBV3-1,TRBD1,CASSQTGTGRNQPQHF,TGTGCCAGCAGCCAGACCGGGACAGGGCGGAATCAGCCCCAGCATTTT
14,TRBJ2-7,many,TRBV5-1,TRBD1,CASSARDRGREQYF,TGCGCCAGCAGCGCCCGGGACAGGGGACGCGAGCAGTACTTC
15,TRBJ2-6,many,TRBV20-1,.,CSARADNSGANVLTF,TGCAGTGCTAGAGCCGACAACTCTGGGGCCAACGTCCTGACTTTC
15,TRBJ2-1,.,TRBV4-1,TRBD2,CASSQGREGPREQFF,TGCGCCAGCAGTCAGGGGCGGGAGGGCCCTCGTGAGCAGTTCTTC
13,TRBJ1-5,.,TRBV7-2,.,CASSLTRPQPQHF,TGTGCCAGCAGCCTCACAAGGCCCCAGCCCCAGCATTTT
16,TRBJ2-3,many,TRBV10-3,TRBD1,CAISFGGQGAADTQYF,TGTGCCATCAGTTTTGGCGGACAGGGGGCCGCAGATACGCAGTATTTT
13,TRBJ2-7,medium-sized,TRBV20-1,.,CSARAQGGYEQYF,TGCAGTGCTAGAGCCCAGGGGGGTTACGAGCAGTACTTC
14,TRBJ2-7,.,TRBV24-1,.,CATSDSLTSYEQYF,TGTGCCACCAGTGACTCGCTAACCTCCTACGAGCAGTACTTC
14,TRBJ2-1,medium-sized,TRBV4-1,.,CASSQRQTGTEQFF,TGCGCCAGCAGCCAAAGACAGACTGGTACCGAGCAGTTCTTC
13,TRBJ2-2,.,TRBV20-1,.,CSGRPMNTGELFF,TGCAGTGGCCGCCCAATGAACACCGGGGAGCTGTTTTTT
13,TRBJ2-7,.,TRBV5-1,.,CASSVQGTYEQYF,TGCGCCAGCAGCGTACAGGGAACCTACGAGCAGTACTTC
14,TRBJ2-5,many,TRBV20-1,TRBD2,CSAETSGRLETQYF,TGCAGTGCTGAGACTAGCGGGAGATTGGAGACCCAGTACTTC
17,TRBJ2-5,many,TRBV7-2,TRBD2,CASSLAGSGRARETQYF,TGTGCCAGCAGCTTAGCTGGGAGCGGGAGGGCAAGAGAGACCCAGTACTTC
14,TRBJ1-1,.,TRBV5-1,.,CASTLTGLRTEAFF,TGCGCCAGCACACTTACCGGTTTGAGGACTGAAGCTTTCTTT
13,TRBJ2-7,many,TRBV20-1,.,CSAAADHPEEQYF,TGCAGTGCTGCGGCCGACCATCCGGAAGAGCAGTACTTC
15,TRBJ2-5,.,TRBV20-1,TRBD2,CSARGTSGARETQYF,TGCAGTGCTAGGGGGACTAGCGGGGCCCGAGAGACCCAGTACTTC
16,TRBJ2-3,many,TRBV20-1,.,CSVTTVGGMGSGTQYF,TGCAGTGTTACAACAGTCGGGGGCATGGGGTCCGGTACGCAGTATTTT
16,TRBJ2-1,many,TRBV20-1,TRBD2,CSAREGLAVSYNEQFF,TGCAGTGCTAGAGAAGGACTAGCGGTATCCTACAATGAGCAGTTCTTC
14,TRBJ2-3,.,TRBV6-5,.,CASNYSLSTDAQYF,TGTGCCAGCAATTACTCACTCAGCACAGATGCGCAGTATTTT
14,TRBJ2-7,.,TRBV7-2,.,CASSTIRDLAEQYF,TGTGCCAGCAGCACCATCCGGGACCTAGCGGAGCAGTACTTC
15,TRBJ1-4,many,TRBV20-1,.,CSARDATGYGEKLFF,TGCAGTGCTAGAGATGCCACAGGGTACGGTGAAAAACTGTTTTTT
13,TRBJ2-3,medium-sized,TRBV29-1,.,CSVEKAGRDTQYF,TGCAGCGTTGAAAAGGCCGGGCGTGATACGCAGTATTTT
16,TRBJ1-6,medium-sized,TRBV7-2,.,CASSLMARRYNSPLHF,TGTGCCAGCAGCTTAATGGCCCGGAGATATAATTCACCCCTCCACTTT
15,TRBJ1-6,many,TRBV2,.,CASSPRADPISPLHF,TGTGCCAGCAGTCCCCGGGCAGATCCTATTTCACCCCTCCACTTT
15,TRBJ2-3,few,TRBV25-1,.,CASSETWGGTDTQYF,TGTGCCAGCAGTGAAACCTGGGGTGGCACAGATACGCAGTATTTT
16,TRBJ2-5,many,TRBV7-7,TRBD1,CASSLARGGARETQYF,TGTGCCAGCAGCTTAGCGCGAGGGGGCGCGAGGGAGACCCAGTACTTC
14,TRBJ2-7,.,TRBV2,.,CANNPSVPSYEQYF,TGTGCCAACAATCCCAGCGTGCCTTCCTACGAGCAGTACTTC
13,TRBJ1-4,once,TRBV24-1,TRBD1,CATAGQDNEKLFF,TGTGCCACCGCGGGACAGGATAATGAAAAACTGTTTTTT
15,TRBJ2-1,few,TRBV7-2,TRBD2,CASRTSGSMYNEQFF,TGTGCCAGCAGAACTAGCGGGAGCATGTACAATGAGCAGTTCTTC
11,TRBJ2-1,.,TRBV12-5,.,CASGLSDEQFF,TGTGCTAGTGGTTTATCGGATGAGCAGTTCTTC
16,TRBJ2-7,medium-sized,TRBV6-5,.,CASSYSTVGQTYEQYF,TGTGCCAGCAGTTACTCGACGGTTGGCCAGACCTACGAGCAGTACTTC
15,TRBJ2-1,many,TRBV5-1,TRBD1,CASSLDGQGGNEQFF,TGCGCCAGCAGCTTGGATGGACAGGGAGGCAATGAGCAGTTCTTC
13,TRBJ2-1,many,TRBV29-1,.,CSVEEEVYNEQFF,TGCAGCGTTGAGGAGGAGGTCTACAATGAGCAGTTCTTC
12,TRBJ2-7,many,TRBV29-1,.,CSASDSPYEQYF,TGCAGCGCCAGCGACTCCCCCTACGAGCAGTACTTC
15,TRBJ1-5,few,TRBV18,TRBD1,CASSQGQGINQPQHF,TGTGCCAGCTCACAGGGACAGGGGATCAATCAGCCCCAGCATTTT
15,TRBJ2-1,many,TRBV12-3/TRBV12-4,.,CASSLSGQAGTKQFF,TGTGCCAGCAGTTTAAGCGGCCAGGCGGGTACAAAGCAGTTCTTC
16,TRBJ2-1,many,TRBV20-1,.,CSAERPGQSSYNEQFF,TGCAGTGCTGAACGACCCGGGCAAAGCTCCTACAATGAGCAGTTCTTC
18,TRBJ2-4,many,TRBV7-8,TRBD2,CASSAAGTTSLAKNIQYF,TGTGCCAGCAGCGCAGCCGGGACTACCTCACTAGCCAAAAACATTCAGTACTTC
14,TRBJ2-1,many,TRBV5-5,.,CASSLEGTVDEQFF,TGTGCCAGCAGCTTGGAAGGGACGGTCGATGAGCAGTTCTTC
16,TRBJ2-7,medium-sized,TRBV5-1,TRBD2,CASSGGSGRSSYEQYF,TGCGCCAGCAGTGGGGGTAGCGGGAGAAGCTCCTACGAGCAGTACTTC
15,TRBJ2-7,many,TRBV5-6,.,CASSGLEDTSYEQYF,TGTGCCAGCAGCGGACTCGAGGACACCTCCTACGAGCAGTACTTC
15,TRBJ2-7,medium-sized,TRBV10-3,TRBD2,CAISEQAGGPYEQYF,TGTGCCATCAGTGAGCAAGCGGGAGGGCCCTACGAGCAGTACTTC